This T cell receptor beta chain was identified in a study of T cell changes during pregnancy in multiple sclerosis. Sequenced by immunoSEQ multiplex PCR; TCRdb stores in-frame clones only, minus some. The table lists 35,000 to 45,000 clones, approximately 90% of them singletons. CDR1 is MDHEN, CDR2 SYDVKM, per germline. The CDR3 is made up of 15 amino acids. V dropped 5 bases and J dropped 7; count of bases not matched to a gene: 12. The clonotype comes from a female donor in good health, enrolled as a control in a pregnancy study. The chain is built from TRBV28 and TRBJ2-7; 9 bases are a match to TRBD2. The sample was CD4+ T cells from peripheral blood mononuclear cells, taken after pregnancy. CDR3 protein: CASSTRKSGRWEQYF. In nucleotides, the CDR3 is TGTGCCAGCAGTACCAGGAAAAGCGGGAGGTGGGAGCAGTACTTC.